These 9 T cell receptor beta chains share one sample of origin, sequenced in a study of T-cell reconstitution after alpha-beta-depleted transplantation in children. Unique molecular identifiers were incorporated into the prepared TCRbeta library. TCRdb reprocessed the PCR reads with MiXCR, giving one entry per CDR3 protein. The top ten clones hold over 12% of a sample with under 750,000 distinct CDR3 sequences, 23% of them seen once. The specimen comprised PBMCs, mostly from graft donor cells, sampled 360 days after TCRalphabeta/CD19-depleted stem cell transplant. The receptors originated from a boy in the first two years of life who had a stem cell transplant for acute myeloid leukemia, so the T cells may come from the graft donor.

V is TRBV20-1 and J is TRBJ2-1, with D perhaps matching TRBD2 (5 bases). Germline assignment: CDR1 DFQATT and CDR2 SNEGSKA (reference sequence). The V end was cut by 6 bases, the J end by 8 bases, with 17 bases between. The CDR3 spans 13 residues. The CDR3 protein is CSALDGPRDEQFF. DNA of the CDR3: TGCAGTGCCTTGGACGGTCCGAGGGATGAGCAGTTCTTC.

This clonotype was recorded at least ten times. V usage is TRBV10-3 and J usage is TRBJ2-5; 12 bases fit TRBD2. Per the germline V gene, CDR1 is ENHRY and CDR2 is SYGVKD. The V gene end was trimmed by 8 bases and the J gene end by 4 bases; junction bases not matched to a gene: 14. The CDR3 length is 17 residues. DNA for the CDR3: TGTGCCATCTCACTTGTCCTACCTAGCGGGGGGGCAGAGACCCAGTACTTC. Protein product: CAISLVLPSGGAETQYF.

Turning to this clonotype: The conserved phenylalanine or tryptophan is not found at the CDR3 terminus, so this likely reflects a read error. The DNA is omitted, as the CDR3 cannot be located on it reliably, and the CDR3 follows TCRdb's listing. The V gene is TRBV4-3, the J gene TRBJ2-7; the D call in the table, TRBD2, was not verified against the DNA. The CDR3 adds up to 13 amino acids, both ends counted. CDR1 is LGHNA and CDR2 is YSLEER in the germline V gene. CDR3 in amino acids: CASSQDVERVLRL.

V usage is TRBV2 and J usage is TRBJ2-2, with 7 nucleotides matching TRBD2. The J segment lost 4 bases and the V segment lost 5 bases, leaving 7 bases of the junction unmatched. The CDR3 contains 15 residues. Germline CDR1 reads SNHLY; CDR2 reads FYNNEI. The CDR3 spells CASSSRSGATGELFF. CDR3 nucleotides: TGTGCCAGCAGTAGTAGAAGCGGGGCCACCGGGGAGCTGTTTTTT.

This rearrangement joins TRBV7-9 to TRBJ2-3; D is uncertain. The CDR3 loop spans 15 amino acids. V was pared by 5 bases and J by 2 bases, with 14 bases between. Germline loops: CDR1 SEHNR, CDR2 FQNEAQ (reference sequence). CDR3 sequence reads: CASSESLYLTDTQYF. The DNA for the CDR3 is TGTGCCAGCAGCGAAAGCCTGTACCTCACAGATACGCAGTATTTT.

The chain couples TRBV7-2 to TRBJ2-1, with 8 bases fitting TRBD1. Germline trimming cut 4 bases from V and 10 bases from J; bases unmatched to any gene: 3. There are 12 residues in the CDR3. The germline CDR1 and CDR2 sequences are SGHTA and FQGNSA. The CDR3 region is CASSYRDREQFF. The CDR3 DNA follows: TGTGCCAGCAGCTACCGGGACAGGGAGCAGTTCTTC.

A few counts support this clonotype. This rearrangement joins TRBV7-9 to TRBJ2-3; D not certain. CDR3 size: 16 residues. Trimming removed 4 bases from V and 1 base from J, with 15 bases in between. CDR1 is SEHNR and CDR2 is FQNEAQ in the germline V gene (reference sequence). The CDR3 DNA follows: TGTGCCAGCAGCTCCCCGTCCTTCGGTCGCACAGATACGCAGTATTTT. This encodes CASSSPSFGRTDTQYF.

The sample holds a few counts of this clonotype. V usage is TRBV11-1 and J usage is TRBJ2-1; TRBD1 might be the D (5 bases). The ends were cut back, 3 bases at V and 8 bases at J, with 14 bases in the middle. The germline CDR1 and CDR2 sequences are SGHAT and FQDESV (reference sequence). The length of the CDR3 is 14 residues. Here the CDR3 reads CASSFQGLWDEQFF. CDR3 sequence (DNA): TGTGCCAGCAGCTTCCAGGGCTTATGGGATGAGCAGTTCTTC.

The chain joins TRBV11-1 to TRBJ1-2; 8 bases fit TRBD1. Germline values: CDR1 SGHAT, CDR2 FQDESV (reference sequence). Germline trimming cut 2 bases from V and 4 bases from J; bases unmatched to any gene: 15. CDR3 length: 18 amino acids. The CDR3 nucleotides read TGTGCCAGCAGCTTATTCTGGGACTCTCACAGGGGGGCCTATGGCTACACCTTC. As protein: CASSLFWDSHRGAYGYTF.